The rows below give T cell receptor beta chains drawn from one sample of a study of beta chain features in type 1 diabetes. Sequencing was performed with immunoSEQ multiplex PCR; in TCRdb, only in-frame clones are kept and a portion is missing. This sample has some 170,000 clones, with more than 60% found just once. The sample consisted of naive CD4+ T cells from blood. These receptors all stem from a man aged 25 to 45 with type 1 diabetes. The CDR3 runs from the conserved cysteine through the conserved F or W. D genes are given only for firm matches. Part of the rows lack a size; the others show once, few, many or a class for expanded clones.

J gene: TRBJ2-2
V gene: TRBV2
D gene: .
clone size: .
CDR3 protein: CASRRQDNTGELFF
CDR3 DNA: TGTGCCAGCAGGCGACAGGACAACACCGGGGAGCTGTTTTTT

J gene: TRBJ2-5
V gene: TRBV7-8
D gene: .
clone size: .
CDR3 protein: CASSLSPLLETQYF
CDR3 DNA: TGTGCCAGCAGCTTGTCACCATTGCTGGAGACCCAGTACTTC

J gene: TRBJ2-3
V gene: TRBV4-3
D gene: TRBD1
clone size: .
CDR3 protein: CASSQEPTRQGWTDTQYF
CDR3 DNA: TGCGCCAGCAGCCAAGAACCCACCCGACAGGGATGGACAGATACGCAGTATTTT

J gene: TRBJ2-5
V gene: TRBV19
D gene: TRBD1
clone size: .
CDR3 protein: CASSSYRDSPKETQYF
CDR3 DNA: TGTGCCAGTAGTTCATACCGGGACAGTCCGAAGGAGACCCAGTACTTC

J gene: TRBJ2-3
V gene: TRBV19
D gene: .
clone size: .
CDR3 protein: CASGGTATDTQYF
CDR3 DNA: TGTGCCAGTGGGGGGACGGCCACAGATACGCAGTATTTT

J gene: TRBJ2-1
V gene: TRBV28
D gene: TRBD1
clone size: .
CDR3 protein: CASSSGQGNNEQFF
CDR3 DNA: TGTGCCAGCAGTTCCGGACAGGGGAACAATGAGCAGTTCTTC

J gene: TRBJ1-1
V gene: TRBV7-2
D gene: TRBD1
clone size: .
CDR3 protein: CASSLRGDNTEAFF
CDR3 DNA: TGTGCCAGCAGCCTCAGGGGGGACAACACTGAAGCTTTCTTT

J gene: TRBJ2-5
V gene: TRBV30
D gene: .
clone size: .
CDR3 protein: CAAGPPPQETQYF
CDR3 DNA: TGTGCCGCGGGACCGCCTCCCCAAGAGACCCAGTACTTC

J gene: TRBJ1-3
V gene: TRBV6-5
D gene: .
clone size: .
CDR3 protein: CATQRGPGGNTIYF
CDR3 DNA: TGTGCTACTCAACGTGGGCCGGGTGGAAACACCATATATTTT

J gene: TRBJ2-7
V gene: TRBV7-2
D gene: .
clone size: .
CDR3 protein: CASSPIGGEAWEQYF
CDR3 DNA: TGTGCCAGCAGCCCGATCGGCGGGGAGGCGTGGGAGCAGTACTTC

J gene: TRBJ1-2
V gene: TRBV9
D gene: TRBD1
clone size: few
CDR3 protein: CASSPGQGSYGYTF
CDR3 DNA: TGTGCCAGCAGCCCGGGACAGGGGTCCTATGGCTACACCTTC

J gene: TRBJ1-4
V gene: TRBV7-9
D gene: .
clone size: once
CDR3 protein: CASSSRGAINEKLFF
CDR3 DNA: TGTGCCAGCAGCTCCCGAGGGGCGATTAATGAAAAACTGTTTTTT

J gene: TRBJ2-1
V gene: TRBV23-1
D gene: .
clone size: .
CDR3 protein: CASSQPERVEGLNEQFF
CDR3 DNA: TGCGCCAGCAGTCAACCCGAGCGAGTGGAAGGTTTGAATGAGCAGTTCTTC

J gene: TRBJ2-3
V gene: TRBV14
D gene: .
clone size: few
CDR3 protein: CASSHRTLSSITDTQYF
CDR3 DNA: TGTGCCAGCAGCCATCGGACGCTAAGTTCGATCACAGATACGCAGTATTTT

J gene: TRBJ1-3
V gene: TRBV29-1
D gene: TRBD1
clone size: .
CDR3 protein: CSARTGRTSGNTIYF
CDR3 DNA: TGCAGCGCCAGGACAGGGAGGACCTCTGGAAACACCATATATTTT

J gene: TRBJ2-6
V gene: TRBV9
D gene: .
clone size: .
CDR3 protein: CASSVDLGRNSGANVLTF
CDR3 DNA: TGTGCCAGCAGCGTAGATCTGGGGAGAAACTCTGGGGCCAACGTCCTGACTTTC

J gene: TRBJ1-1
V gene: TRBV2
D gene: TRBD1
clone size: .
CDR3 protein: CAISWDRGNTEAFF
CDR3 DNA: TGTGCCATCAGCTGGGACAGGGGAAACACTGAAGCTTTCTTT

J gene: TRBJ2-1
V gene: TRBV30
D gene: TRBD2
clone size: .
CDR3 protein: CAWVTSGSLREQFF
CDR3 DNA: TGTGCCTGGGTAACTAGCGGGTCCCTACGTGAGCAGTTCTTC

J gene: TRBJ1-2
V gene: TRBV9
D gene: .
clone size: .
CDR3 protein: CASSVVSEGYGYTF
CDR3 DNA: TGTGCCAGCAGCGTAGTATCTGAGGGGTATGGCTACACCTTC

J gene: TRBJ2-2
V gene: TRBV11-2
D gene: .
clone size: .
CDR3 protein: CASSLVDTGELFF
CDR3 DNA: TGTGCCAGCAGCTTAGTAGACACCGGGGAGCTGTTTTTT

J gene: TRBJ2-5
V gene: TRBV5-4
D gene: .
clone size: .
CDR3 protein: CASSPGTSQETQYF
CDR3 DNA: TGTGCCAGCAGCCCCGGGACATCCCAAGAGACCCAGTACTTC

J gene: TRBJ2-1
V gene: TRBV30
D gene: .
clone size: .
CDR3 protein: CACEGVKGEQFF
CDR3 DNA: TGTGCCTGCGAGGGGGTAAAAGGTGAGCAGTTCTTC

J gene: TRBJ2-4
V gene: TRBV7-2
D gene: .
clone size: few
CDR3 protein: CASSLGAENIQYF
CDR3 DNA: TGTGCCAGCAGCTTAGGGGCGGAAAACATTCAGTACTTC

J gene: TRBJ2-5
V gene: TRBV4-3
D gene: .
clone size: .
CDR3 protein: CASSQQRTVQETQYF
CDR3 DNA: TGCGCCAGCAGCCAGCAAAGGACAGTACAAGAGACCCAGTACTTC

J gene: TRBJ2-5
V gene: TRBV4-3
D gene: .
clone size: few
CDR3 protein: CASSQMDRRETQYF
CDR3 DNA: TGCGCCAGCAGCCAAATGGACAGAAGAGAGACCCAGTACTTC

J gene: TRBJ2-1
V gene: TRBV9
D gene: .
clone size: .
CDR3 protein: CASSVVGQANEQFF
CDR3 DNA: TGTGCCAGCAGCGTAGTGGGACAAGCAAATGAGCAGTTCTTC

J gene: TRBJ2-2
V gene: TRBV9
D gene: .
clone size: few
CDR3 protein: CASSVQRSTGELFF
CDR3 DNA: TGTGCCAGCAGCGTCCAGAGGAGCACCGGGGAGCTGTTTTTT

J gene: TRBJ2-7
V gene: TRBV7-7
D gene: TRBD1
clone size: few
CDR3 protein: CASSLRQPGTGSEQYF
CDR3 DNA: TGTGCTAGCAGCTTAAGGCAGCCCGGGACAGGGTCCGAGCAGTACTTC

J gene: TRBJ2-3
V gene: TRBV9
D gene: TRBD1
clone size: .
CDR3 protein: CASSPDRGTQYF
CDR3 DNA: TGTGCCAGCAGCCCGGACAGGGGTACGCAGTATTTT

J gene: TRBJ2-1
V gene: TRBV14
D gene: .
clone size: .
CDR3 protein: CASSLYNEQFF
CDR3 DNA: TGTGCCAGCAGCCTATACAATGAGCAGTTCTTC

J gene: TRBJ1-1
V gene: TRBV30
D gene: .
clone size: .
CDR3 protein: CAWSAGTPEAFF
CDR3 DNA: TGTGCCTGGAGTGCAGGCACACCTGAAGCTTTCTTT

J gene: TRBJ2-1
V gene: TRBV20-1
D gene: .
clone size: .
CDR3 protein: CSALGAYEQFF
CDR3 DNA: TGCAGTGCGTTGGGGGCCTATGAGCAGTTCTTC

J gene: TRBJ1-5
V gene: TRBV7-9
D gene: .
clone size: .
CDR3 protein: CASSFSNQPQHF
CDR3 DNA: TGTGCCAGCAGTTTTAGCAATCAGCCCCAGCATTTT

J gene: TRBJ1-5
V gene: TRBV29-1
D gene: TRBD1
clone size: .
CDR3 protein: CSVGADRNQPQHF
CDR3 DNA: TGCAGCGTGGGGGCGGACAGGAATCAGCCCCAGCATTTT

J gene: TRBJ2-7
V gene: TRBV18
D gene: .
clone size: .
CDR3 protein: CASSPPVYQNYEQYF
CDR3 DNA: TGTGCCAGCTCACCACCGGTGTACCAGAACTACGAGCAGTACTTC

J gene: TRBJ1-1
V gene: TRBV29-1
D gene: .
clone size: .
CDR3 protein: CSDREGNTEAFF
CDR3 DNA: TGCAGCGACAGAGAAGGGAACACTGAAGCTTTCTTT

J gene: TRBJ2-1
V gene: TRBV5-1
D gene: .
clone size: .
CDR3 protein: CASSLTLANNEQFF
CDR3 DNA: TGCGCCAGCAGCTTGACGCTAGCCAACAATGAGCAGTTCTTC

J gene: TRBJ1-2
V gene: TRBV7-9
D gene: .
clone size: .
CDR3 protein: CASSLGGYGYTF
CDR3 DNA: TGTGCCAGCAGCTTAGGTGGCTATGGCTACACCTTC

J gene: TRBJ2-1
V gene: TRBV11-2
D gene: TRBD2
clone size: .
CDR3 protein: CASTPTSGSYNEQFF
CDR3 DNA: TGTGCCAGCACCCCGACTAGCGGGTCCTACAATGAGCAGTTCTTC

J gene: TRBJ1-2
V gene: TRBV29-1
D gene: .
clone size: .
CDR3 protein: CSVGHLDYGYTF
CDR3 DNA: TGCAGCGTTGGGCATCTGGACTATGGCTACACCTTC

J gene: TRBJ2-7
V gene: TRBV7-9
D gene: .
clone size: few
CDR3 protein: CASSLVPSYEQYF
CDR3 DNA: TGTGCCAGCAGCTTAGTCCCCAGCTACGAGCAGTACTTC

J gene: TRBJ2-1
V gene: TRBV18
D gene: TRBD1
clone size: once
CDR3 protein: CASSPRGQGNEQFF
CDR3 DNA: TGTGCCAGCTCACCTCGGGGACAGGGGAATGAGCAGTTCTTC

J gene: TRBJ1-5
V gene: TRBV30
D gene: .
clone size: .
CDR3 protein: CAWSQGEDQPQHF
CDR3 DNA: TGTGCCTGGAGTCAAGGTGAAGATCAGCCCCAGCATTTT

J gene: TRBJ1-5
V gene: TRBV29-1
D gene: .
clone size: .
CDR3 protein: CSVSSRLNQPQHF
CDR3 DNA: TGCAGCGTTTCCTCCAGGCTCAATCAGCCCCAGCATTTT

J gene: TRBJ1-3
V gene: TRBV4-1
D gene: TRBD1
clone size: few
CDR3 protein: CASSQEGQGRNTIYF
CDR3 DNA: TGCGCCAGCAGCCAGGAGGGACAGGGAAGAAACACCATATATTTT

J gene: TRBJ2-6
V gene: TRBV15
D gene: .
clone size: .
CDR3 protein: CAARTTGANVLTF
CDR3 DNA: TGTGCCGCGCGGACTACCGGGGCCAACGTCCTGACTTTC

J gene: TRBJ1-2
V gene: TRBV4-3
D gene: .
clone size: few
CDR3 protein: CASSPGAAGIYYGYTF
CDR3 DNA: TGCGCCAGCAGCCCAGGAGCGGCAGGGATTTACTATGGCTACACCTTC

J gene: TRBJ2-1
V gene: TRBV7-9
D gene: .
clone size: few
CDR3 protein: CASSLARVDEQFF
CDR3 DNA: TGTGCCAGCAGCTTAGCACGGGTCGATGAGCAGTTCTTC

J gene: TRBJ1-2
V gene: TRBV28
D gene: TRBD1
clone size: once
CDR3 protein: CASRRDRTNYGYTF
CDR3 DNA: TGTGCCAGCAGGAGGGACAGAACTAACTATGGCTACACCTTC

J gene: TRBJ2-5
V gene: TRBV29-1
D gene: TRBD1
clone size: few
CDR3 protein: CSVAGTAQETQYF
CDR3 DNA: TGCAGCGTTGCCGGGACAGCCCAAGAGACCCAGTACTTC

J gene: TRBJ2-7
V gene: TRBV2
D gene: .
clone size: .
CDR3 protein: CASSEQAYEQYF
CDR3 DNA: TGTGCCAGCAGTGAGCAAGCTTACGAGCAGTACTTC

J gene: TRBJ2-3
V gene: TRBV30
D gene: .
clone size: .
CDR3 protein: CAWSVADTDTQYF
CDR3 DNA: TGTGCCTGGAGTGTGGCCGACACAGATACGCAGTATTTT

J gene: TRBJ1-1
V gene: TRBV7-2
D gene: .
clone size: .
CDR3 protein: CASSLAERTEAFF
CDR3 DNA: TGTGCCAGCAGCTTAGCCGAGAGAACTGAAGCTTTCTTT